This entry is about one TCR beta chain. The data were taken from a study of blood T cells in healthy people across ages. Caucasian, healthy and from Russia, the donors were aged between about 6 and 100. Then a second PCR, running about 6 to 11 cycles, was carried out with a sample-barcoded 5' primer and a J-beta primer mix. TCRdb independently ran MiXCR on the 5' RACE reads; one entry per CDR3 protein. The table lists hundreds of thousands of distinct CDR3 sequences, roughly 44% of them singletons. V lost 5 bases, J lost 0 bases, and 6 bases stayed unmatched. This CDR3 is 16 amino acids long. The J gene is TRBJ2-7, the V gene TRBV12-3 or TRBV12-4; TRBD2 matches 11 bases. Source material: blood. This TCR derives from a man in his 60s in good health. The chain's CDR3 is CASSPRLAGTSYEQYF. DNA of the CDR3: TGTGCCAGCAGTCCCAGACTAGCGGGGACCTCCTACGAGCAGTACTTC.